These 22 T cell receptor beta chains came from one sample sequenced in a study of T-cell memory formation after mild COVID-19. TCRdb used MiXCR to reprocess the 5' RACE reads, holding one entry per CDR3 protein. Altogether 300,000 to 400,000 distinct CDR3 sequences are present, around 21% being singletons, with the ten largest covering under 15%. Sequencing was done on a sample of PBMCs or a T cell subset sorted from them (not recorded which). The source of these receptors is an adult woman who had mild COVID-19 (a few samples of this study predate the infection). Cell type and time point are not known.

This clonotype is a singleton in its sample. The gene calls are TRBV12-3 or TRBV12-4 and TRBJ1-1; D call uncertain. The V end was cut by 11 bases, the J end by 6 bases, with 13 bases between. The length of the CDR3 is 11 residues. The CDR3 reads CAVRVMAEAFF. The CDR3 DNA reads TGTGCCGTGCGGGTCATGGCTGAAGCTTTCTTT.

The V and J genes are TRBV7-9 and TRBJ2-3; D remains unclear. V lost 1 base, J lost 2 bases, and 7 bases lay in between. In germline, CDR1 is SEHNR, CDR2 FQNEAQ (reference sequence). This CDR3 is built from 14 residues. The CDR3 region has the DNA TGTGCCAGCAGCTTAGAATACACCACAGATACGCAGTATTTT. The encoded protein is CASSLEYTTDTQYF.

This clonotype was counted between two and nine times. The junction departs from germline at one end; a sequencing error may be responsible. The chain uses TRBV12-3 or TRBV12-4 and TRBJ2-4, with 13 nucleotides matching TRBD2. CDR3 length: 14 residues. This CDR3 is CASSFGLAGAPLNF. As DNA, the CDR3 is TGTGCCAGCAGTTTCGGACTAGCGGGGGCCCCTCTGAACTTC.

The chain joins TRBV9 to TRBJ1-6, with a possible D match to TRBD1 (5 bases). CDR1 SGDLS and CDR2 YYNGEE come from the germline V gene. With 3 bases removed from V and 6 bases from J, the gap between germline ends came to 7 bases. The CDR3 has 13 residues. The chain's CDR3 is CASSADSNSPLHF. The CDR3 region has the DNA TGTGCCAGCAGCGCTGACAGTAATTCACCCCTCCACTTT.

The V and J genes are TRBV13 and TRBJ1-3, with D hard to call. Trimming stripped 4 bases from V and 4 bases from J, with 11 bases between. The CDR3 runs to 14 residues. Per the germline V gene, CDR1 is PRHDT and CDR2 is FYEKMQ (reference sequence). The CDR3 DNA is TGTGCCAGCAGCTCCGGCCGGGGAGGAAACACCATATATTTT. Its protein is CASSSGRGGNTIYF. The full variable domain, rest sourced from reference TRBV13 and TRBJ1-3, is AAGVIQSPRHLIKEKRETATLKCYPIPRHDTVYWYQQGPGQDPQFLISFYEKMQSDKGSIPDRFSAQQFSDYHSELNMSSLELGDSALYFCASSSGRGGNTIYFGEGSWLTVV.

There are a few counts of this clonotype. The rearrangement joins TRBV20-1 to TRBJ2-1; D not certain. The germline V gene has CDR1 DFQATT and CDR2 SNEGSKA (reference sequence). The CDR3 sequence is 15 residues long. The V end was cut by 5 bases, the J end by 6 bases, with 20 bases between. CDR3 sequence reads: CSAGLGGTKTNEQFF. The CDR3 DNA is TGCAGTGCTGGATTGGGCGGAACCAAGACCAATGAGCAGTTCTTC.

This clonotype came up a few times. The genes are TRBV29-1 and TRBJ2-3; D not certain. Per the germline V gene, CDR1 is SQVTM and CDR2 is ANQGSEA. This CDR3 is 13 amino acids long. V dropped 4 bases and J dropped 5 bases, with 13 bases sitting between them. The CDR3 DNA reads as TGCAGCGTTGGGCCCAGCCCCCTAGATACGCAGTATTTT. Its protein product is CSVGPSPLDTQYF.

This clonotype was observed at least ten times. The chain couples TRBV24-1 to TRBJ2-7; no firm D call. With 5 bases removed from V and 1 base from J, the gap between germline ends came to 5 bases. Germline V lookup: CDR1 KGHDR, CDR2 SFDVKD. This CDR3 region has 12 residues. CDR3 sequence: CATSAGSYEQYF. CDR3 sequence (DNA): TGTGCCACCAGTGCCGGATCCTACGAGCAGTACTTC.

A few counts support this clonotype. The chain recombines TRBV11-2 with TRBJ1-2, with TRBD1 matching 9 bases. The junction had 12 bases not matched to a gene; V was cut back by 5 bases and J by 5 bases. Germline V gives CDR1 SGHAT, CDR2 FQNNGV. CDR3 length equals 16 residues. CDR3 nucleotides: TGTGCCAGCAGCCCAAGTCCGGGACAGGGCCAGTATGGCTACACCTTC. This translates into CASSPSPGQGQYGYTF.

This clonotype was found a few times. The chain recombines TRBV25-1 with TRBJ2-4; 12 bases are shared with TRBD1. V lost 4 bases to trimming and J lost 3 bases; unmatched junction nucleotides: 13. The germline V gene encodes CDR1 MGHDK and CDR2 SYGVNS. The length of the CDR3 is 19 residues. The CDR3 region is CASSVPGDRGPRGKNIQYF. The CDR3 nucleotides read TGTGCCAGCAGTGTTCCAGGGGACAGGGGGCCGAGGGGCAAAAACATTCAGTACTTC. Drawing the rest from reference TRBV25-1 and TRBJ2-4, the complete variable domain is EADIYQTPRYLVIGTGKKITLECSQTMGHDKMYWYQQDPGMELHLIHYSYGVNSTEKGDLSSESTVSRIRTEHFPLTLESARPSHTSQYLCASSVPGDRGPRGKNIQYFGAGTRLSVL.

This clonotype was picked up a small number of times. V is TRBV20-1 and J is TRBJ2-1; D perhaps matches TRBD1 (5 bases). Per the germline V gene, CDR1 is DFQATT and CDR2 is SNEGSKA (reference sequence). The CDR3 spans 14 residues. Trimming took off 3 bases at V and 4 bases at J, with 13 bases between the two ends. CDR3 DNA: TGCAGTGCTAGGGGGCTTCGGGCGTACAATGAGCAGTTCTTC. This sequence encodes CSARGLRAYNEQFF.

The V call is TRBV7-8, the J call TRBJ2-7, with 7 nucleotides matching TRBD1. V gave up 5 bases and J gave up 2 bases; unmatched junction bases: 9. The length of the CDR3 is 15 residues. The germline CDR1 and CDR2 sequences are SGHVS and FQNEAQ. CDR3 DNA: TGTGCCAGCAGCCCGCGCAGGGGGTCTCCCTACGAGCAGTACTTC. Translated, it gives CASSPRRGSPYEQYF.

This clonotype turned up a few times. The genes are TRBV9 and TRBJ2-5; the match to TRBD2 covers 7 bases. After removal of 3 bases from V and 4 bases from J, the junction contained 15 bases not matched to a gene. Germline V gives CDR1 SGDLS, CDR2 YYNGEE. This CDR3 is 17 amino acids long. The CDR3 region has the DNA TGTGCCAGCAGCGCCGGGGGTGGCGGCGGGGGTTTAGAGACCCAGTACTTC. It codes for CASSAGGGGGGLETQYF.

V is TRBV27 and J is TRBJ2-1; D remains ambiguous. The CDR3 loop spans 12 amino acids. Germline loops: CDR1 MNHEY, CDR2 SMNVEV (reference sequence). V was pared by 2 bases and J by 9 bases, with 8 bases between. CDR3 coding DNA: TGTGCCAGCAGTTTACAGGTTGGTGAGCAGTTCTTC. Its protein is CASSLQVGEQFF.

The chain has TRBV24-1 and TRBJ2-2; the D call may be TRBD1 or TRBD2 (5 bases each). In germline, CDR1 is KGHDR, CDR2 SFDVKD. The germline V and J ends were trimmed by 5 bases and 5 bases, with 17 bases remaining between them. This CDR3 has 16 amino acids. The CDR3 spells CATSGWGTGKTGELFF. The CDR3 nucleotides read TGTGCCACCAGTGGTTGGGGGACGGGGAAAACCGGGGAGCTGTTTTTT.

This clonotype was observed a handful of times. This sequence joins TRBV7-3 and TRBJ2-3; D is possibly TRBD2 (6 bases). From germline, CDR1 is SGHTA and CDR2 FQGTGA. Trimming removed 4 bases from V and 4 bases from J, with 12 bases in between. The CDR3 covers 14 residues. Written as DNA, the CDR3 is TGTGCCAGCAGCTCCGGGACTCCCCCAGATACGCAGTATTTT. This translates into CASSSGTPPDTQYF.

A few counts support this clonotype. The gene calls are TRBV4-2 and TRBJ1-1; D gene ambiguous. Trimming cost V 0 bases and J 5 bases, with 13 bases left between them. The CDR3 length is 15 residues. From germline, CDR1 is LGHNA and CDR2 YNFKEQ. This CDR3 reads CASSQDVTRSTEAFF. The CDR3 coding sequence is TGTGCCAGCAGCCAAGATGTCACCCGAAGTACTGAAGCTTTCTTT.

The chain combines TRBV6-5 with TRBJ1-5, with D possibly being TRBD1 (5 bases). Trimming stripped 2 bases from V and 9 bases from J, with 14 bases between. The CDR3 has 14 residues. Germline-derived CDR1 and CDR2 are MNHEY and SVGAGI. CDR3 region: CASSYTGSFSPQHF. In DNA form, the CDR3 reads TGTGCCAGCAGTTACACAGGCTCTTTTTCGCCCCAGCATTTT.

The rearrangement uses TRBV7-9 and TRBJ2-1; 8 positions agree with TRBD2. CDR3 length: 16 amino acids. After removal of 3 bases from V and 0 bases from J, the junction contained 4 bases not matched to a gene. The germline CDR1 and CDR2 sequences are SEHNR and FQNEAQ (reference sequence). CDR3 nucleotides: TGTGCCAGCAGCTTTATAGCGGGGCGCTCCTACAATGAGCAGTTCTTC. This sequence encodes CASSFIAGRSYNEQFF.

This clonotype was seen a handful of times. This chain joins TRBV2 and TRBJ2-5, with D hard to call. Germline V gene sequence: CDR1 SNHLY, CDR2 FYNNEI. This CDR3 is 12 amino acids long. V dropped 8 bases and J dropped 6 bases, with 13 bases sitting between them. The CDR3, as DNA: TGTGCCAGCTCCACCGGGCCCAAGACCCAGTACTTC. Translation gives CASSTGPKTQYF.

The CDR3 DNA sequence: TGCAGTGCCAGGACTAGCGGGAGCCCCTTTGGTTACAATGAGCAGTTCTTC. Protein sequence: CSARTSGSPFGYNEQFF. The chain links TRBV20-1 to TRBJ2-1; TRBD2 matches at 13 bases. Germline V gene lookup returns CDR1 DFQATT and CDR2 SNEGSKA (reference sequence). This CDR3 is built from 17 residues. Losses at the gene ends were 6 bases for V and 4 bases for J; bases not matched to a gene: 12.

This clonotype was seen repeatedly, ten times or more. The genes are TRBV9 and TRBJ2-5; maybe TRBD2 (7 bases). With 1 base removed from V and 4 bases from J, the gap between germline ends came to 11 bases. The CDR3 is 14 residues long. Germline CDR1 reads SGDLS; CDR2 reads YYNGEE. CDR3 in amino acids: CASSVRGRGETQYF. CDR3 DNA: TGTGCCAGCAGCGTAAGGGGGAGGGGAGAGACCCAGTACTTC. The entire variable domain, with the rest obtained from reference TRBV9 and TRBJ2-5, is as follows: DSGVTQTPKHLITATGQRVTLRCSPRSGDLSVYWYQQSLDQGLQFLIQYYNGEERAKGNILERFSAQQFPDLHSELNLSSLELGDSALYFCASSVRGRGETQYFGPGTRLLVL.